This TCR beta chain is from a study of cytomegalovirus exposure and HLA in healthy donors. The germline gives CDR1 SGDLS, CDR2 YYNGEE. The V segment lost 4 bases and the J segment 9 bases; nucleotides outside the gene matches: 18. This CDR3 has 17 residues. On this clone: Its target is not known.

Primers for the PCR totalled 60 Vbeta and 13 Jbeta. Repertoires were generated with immunoSEQ multiplex PCR, while TCRdb's copy carries only in-frame clones and drops some. The data show about 69,000 clones, with 74% seen just once and around 10% held by the top ten. Study-wide points: Reportedly, diagnosis of cytomegalovirus status by the classifier showed high specificity and sensitivity. Associated with cytomegalovirus, according to the listing, were 150 to 200 TCR beta chains.

The TCR sequence derives from a woman in her sixties or seventies in good health and CMV-seropositive. The chain is built from TRBV9 and TRBJ2-1; 8 bases agree with TRBD2. Specimen: PBMCs. In nucleotides, the CDR3 is TGTGCCAGCAGCCCCCGGGGGCGGGAGGTTTTTAAGGGTGAGCAGTTCTTC. It encodes CASSPRGREVFKGEQFF.